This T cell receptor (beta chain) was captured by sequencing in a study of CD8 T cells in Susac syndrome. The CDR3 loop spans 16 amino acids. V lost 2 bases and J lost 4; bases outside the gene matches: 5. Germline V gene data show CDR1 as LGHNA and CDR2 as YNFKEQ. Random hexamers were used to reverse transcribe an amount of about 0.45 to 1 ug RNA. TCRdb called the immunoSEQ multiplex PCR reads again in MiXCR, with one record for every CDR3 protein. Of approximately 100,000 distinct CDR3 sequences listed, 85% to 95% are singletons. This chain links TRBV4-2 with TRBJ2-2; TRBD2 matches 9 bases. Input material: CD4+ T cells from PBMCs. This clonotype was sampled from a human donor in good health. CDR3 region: CASSQWAGGGTGELFF. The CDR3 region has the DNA TGTGCCAGCAGCCAATGGGCGGGAGGGGGCACCGGGGAGCTGTTTTTT.